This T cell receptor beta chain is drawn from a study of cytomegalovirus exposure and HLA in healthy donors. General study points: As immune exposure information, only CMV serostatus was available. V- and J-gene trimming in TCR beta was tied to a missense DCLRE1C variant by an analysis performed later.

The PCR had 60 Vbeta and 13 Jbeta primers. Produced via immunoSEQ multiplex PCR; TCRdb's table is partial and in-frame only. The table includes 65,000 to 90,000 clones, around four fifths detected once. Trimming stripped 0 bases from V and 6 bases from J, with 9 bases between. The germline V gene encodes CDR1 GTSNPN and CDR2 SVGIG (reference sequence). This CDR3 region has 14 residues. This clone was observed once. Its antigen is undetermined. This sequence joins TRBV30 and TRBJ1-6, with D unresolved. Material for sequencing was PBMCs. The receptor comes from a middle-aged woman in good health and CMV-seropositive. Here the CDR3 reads CAWSVLTPNSPLHF. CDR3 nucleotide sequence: TGTGCCTGGAGTGTACTCACGCCTAATTCACCCCTCCACTTT.